This T cell receptor (beta chain) was sequenced in a study of T cells in Graves' hyperthyroidism and ophthalmopathy. Germline CDR1 MNHEY, CDR2 SMNVEV (reference sequence). The CDR3 totals 12 residues. Trimming at V came to 5 bases and at J to 9 bases, leaving 6 bases not matched to a gene. RNA transcripts provided the source from which TCR beta CDR3 regions were amplified. An initial round of RT-PCR targeting the TCR CDR3 relied on the HTBI primer set. Using its own MiXCR run on the multiplex PCR reads, TCRdb lists one record per CDR3 protein. The sample lists roughly 400,000 distinct CDR3 sequences; more than 12% were seen once.

The sequencing sample was made of blood. This TCR was sampled from a man in his forties or fifties with Graves' ophthalmopathy. The J gene is TRBJ1-2, the V gene TRBV27; 7 nucleotides align to TRBD1. The CDR3 protein is CASSPRQGSYTF. The CDR3 DNA reads TGTGCCAGCAGTCCCCGACAGGGAAGCTACACCTTC.